These 14 T cell receptor beta chains were all obtained from the same sample, sequenced in a study of CD8+ T cells in alopecia areata. Treatment of the sample: oral pan-JAK inhibitor, 5-10 mg twice daily. Sequencing relied on a cDNA template that was reverse transcribed from extracted RNA. Some clones are missing from TCRdb's copy, which holds only in-frame ones; the method was immunoSEQ multiplex PCR. The repertoire holds fewer than 250,000 clones, with about three fifths as singletons. Sequences were derived from CD4+ T cells sorted from blood, sampled at week 24, from a patient treated with tofacitinib. These receptors originate from a human donor with alopecia areata.

This clone was observed a handful of times. The chain is built from TRBV10-2 and TRBJ2-2; D might be TRBD1 (6 bases). The germline CDR1 and CDR2 sequences are WSHSY and SAAADI. Trimming shortened V by 6 bases and J by 7 bases, and 18 bases separated the two germline ends. This CDR3 spans 15 amino acids. CDR3 in DNA: TGCGCCAGCAGCCCGGGCCCAGGGGTCAGCGGGGAGCTGTTTTTT. It is translated as CASSPGPGVSGELFF.

This chain links TRBV19 with TRBJ2-7; D is perhaps TRBD1 (5 bases). The length of the CDR3 is 15 residues. CDR1 LNHDA and CDR2 SQIVND come from the germline V gene (reference sequence). V lost 2 bases and J 2 bases, leaving 13 bases between the germline ends. The CDR3 DNA is TGTGCCAGTAGTATATCAGCAGGGTCCGCCTACGAGCAGTACTTC. Its translation: CASSISAGSAYEQYF. The complete variable domain, with remaining parts taken from reference TRBV19 and TRBJ2-7, reads DGGITQSPKYLFRKEGQNVTLSCEQNLNHDAMYWYRQDPGQGLRLIYYSQIVNDFQKGDIAEGYSVSREKKESFPLTVTSAQKNPTAFYLCASSISAGSAYEQYFGPGTRLTVT.

In this sample, this clone turned up a few times. One end of the junction varies from germline; a read error may be responsible. This chain uses TRBV4-1 with TRBJ2-1, with 9 nucleotides matching TRBD2. CDR1 is MGHRA and CDR2 is YSYEKL in the germline V gene. CDR3 size: 15 residues. CDR3 coding DNA: TGCGCCAGCAGCTTCATGCGGGGGGGCTACGATGAGCAGTTCTTC. It encodes CASSFMRGGYDEQFF.

The table lists this clone with a few counts. The rearrangement uses TRBV6-1 and TRBJ2-3, with a tentative D call TRBD2 (6 bases). CDR3 length: 15 amino acids. Germline loops: CDR1 MNHNS, CDR2 SASEGT. V dropped 4 bases and J dropped 2 bases, with 13 bases sitting between them. CDR3 sequence: CASSVTRVDTDTQYF. The DNA for the CDR3 is TGTGCCAGCAGTGTGACTAGGGTTGACACAGATACGCAGTATTTT.

V gene TRBV7-2 combines with J gene TRBJ1-6; possible D gene TRBD1, 6 bases. The CDR3 has 15 residues. Trimming removed 5 bases at V and 3 bases at J, with 11 bases between. In germline, CDR1 is SGHTA, CDR2 FQGNSA. In DNA, the CDR3 is TGTGCCAGCAGCCTTGGGACAATCTATAATTCACCCCTCCACTTT. Translating gives CASSLGTIYNSPLHF.

Ten or more counts support this clone. The rearrangement uses TRBV5-6 and TRBJ2-3, with D uncertain. Trimming removed 4 bases at V and 2 bases at J, with 11 bases between. Germline V gene sequence: CDR1 SGHDT, CDR2 YYEEEE. The length of the CDR3 is 14 residues. CDR3 loop: CASSLYTNTDTQYF. The CDR3 DNA sequence: TGTGCCAGCAGCCTCTACACCAACACAGATACGCAGTATTTT. Full variable domain (rest looked up from reference TRBV5-6 and TRBJ2-3): DAGVTQSPTHLIKTRGQQVTLRCSPKSGHDTVSWYQQALGQGPQFIFQYYEEEERQRGNFPDRFSGHQFPNYSSELNVNALLLGDSALYLCASSLYTNTDTQYFGPGTRLTVL.

A few counts support this clone. The V call is TRBV4-3, the J call TRBJ2-3, with 11 bases identical to TRBD2. CDR1 and CDR2 (germline): LGHNA, YSLEER. V gave up 0 bases and J gave up 14 bases; unmatched junction bases: 7. This CDR3 comprises 14 residues. Here the CDR3 DNA reads TGCGCCAGCAGCCAAGATCTACTAGCGGGGGCGGCGTATTTT. Translating it yields CASSQDLLAGAAYF.

Worth noting for this clone: The identical CDR3 is also encoded by other nucleotide sequences in the sample. The V and J genes are TRBV11-3 and TRBJ1-1; D ambiguous. Germline V gives CDR1 SGHNT, CDR2 YENEEA. This CDR3 has 13 amino acids. V gave up 3 bases and J gave up 1 base, with 6 bases separating them. In DNA form, the CDR3 reads TGTGCCAGCAGCTTGGAGAGGAACACTGAAGCTTTCTTT. It translates to CASSLERNTEAFF.

This sequence joins TRBV2 and TRBJ2-2; the D call may be TRBD1 or TRBD2 (5 bases each). Per the germline V gene, CDR1 is SNHLY and CDR2 is FYNNEI. V was pared by 3 bases and J by 8 bases, with 10 bases between. The CDR3 is made up of 13 amino acids. The CDR3 nucleotides read TGTGCCAGCAGTGACGGGGCGAGGGGGGAGCTGTTTTTT. Translation gives CASSDGARGELFF.

The chain carries TRBV5-1 and TRBJ1-1; a possible D gene is TRBD1 (5 bases). V shed 0 bases and J shed 2 bases, with 14 bases lying between them. The CDR3 runs 16 residues. Germline-derived CDR1 and CDR2 are SGHRS and YFSETQ. For the CDR3, the DNA is TGCGCCAGCAGCTTGGAAGGTGGGAGGGGAAACACTGAAGCTTTCTTT. Amino acids: CASSLEGGRGNTEAFF.

This clone was detected only a few times. CDR3 DNA: TGTGCCAGCAGCAACAGGGACGAGCAGTACTTC. Its protein product is CASSNRDEQYF. The V gene is TRBV9, the J gene TRBJ2-7; possibly TRBD1 for D (6 bases). CDR1 SGDLS and CDR2 YYNGEE come from the germline V gene. The CDR3 is made up of 11 amino acids. Trimming removed 4 bases from V and 5 bases from J, with 7 bases in between. Supplemented by reference TRBV9 and TRBJ2-7, the full variable domain reads DSGVTQTPKHLITATGQRVTLRCSPRSGDLSVYWYQQSLDQGLQFLIQYYNGEERAKGNILERFSAQQFPDLHSELNLSSLELGDSALYFCASSNRDEQYFGPGTRLTVT.

The gene calls are TRBV6-5 and TRBJ1-1; D remains unclear. The V and J ends lost 0 bases and 1 base respectively, with 6 bases between them. From germline, CDR1 is MNHEY and CDR2 SVGAGI. CDR3 length equals 14 residues. The DNA of the CDR3 is TGTGCCAGCAGTTACTCGACTGCGAACACTGAAGCTTTCTTT. The encoded protein is CASSYSTANTEAFF.

The chain has TRBV28 and TRBJ1-5; no firm D call. Trimming left V 2 bases short and J 11 bases short, with 7 bases between. This CDR3 is 11 amino acids long. The V gene's germline CDR1 is MDHEN and CDR2 SYDVKM. CDR3 nucleotide sequence: TGTGCCAGCAGTTTACTCGAGTCCCAGCATTTT. It translates to CASSLLESQHF.

The chain joins TRBV30 to TRBJ1-1; D is unresolved. Germline V lookup: CDR1 GTSNPN, CDR2 SVGIG (reference sequence). The CDR3 is 14 residues long. The germline V and J ends were trimmed by 1 base and 1 base, with 10 bases remaining between them. Here the CDR3 DNA reads TGTGCCTGGAGTGGACGGCGGAGGAACACTGAAGCTTTCTTT. This sequence encodes CAWSGRRRNTEAFF.